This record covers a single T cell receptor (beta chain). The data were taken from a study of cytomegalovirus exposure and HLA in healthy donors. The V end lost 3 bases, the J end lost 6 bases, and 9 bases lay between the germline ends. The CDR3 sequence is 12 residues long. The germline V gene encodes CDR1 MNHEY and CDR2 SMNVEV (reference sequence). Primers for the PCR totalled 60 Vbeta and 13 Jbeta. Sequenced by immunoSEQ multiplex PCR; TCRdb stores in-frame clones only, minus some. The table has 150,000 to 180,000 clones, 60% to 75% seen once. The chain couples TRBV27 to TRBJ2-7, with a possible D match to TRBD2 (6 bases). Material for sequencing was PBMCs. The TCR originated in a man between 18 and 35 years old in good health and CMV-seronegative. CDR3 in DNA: TGTGCCAGCAGTTTCACAGCGGGCGAGCAGTACTTC. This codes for CASSFTAGEQYF.